This paragraph covers one T cell receptor (beta chain) sequence. Without the conserved terminal phenylalanine or tryptophan, this CDR3 likely stems from a read error. These data originate in a study of blood T cell repertoires in COVID-19. Some clones are missing from TCRdb's copy, which holds only in-frame ones; the method was immunoSEQ multiplex PCR. The sample holds about 210,000 clones, 84% seen once. Trimming left V 4 bases short and J 2 bases short, with 9 bases between. Looked up from germline, CDR1 is SQVTM and CDR2 is ANQGSEA. The CDR3 contains 12 residues. Enrolled during active infection, Seattle patients were then followed longitudinally.

What was sequenced was peripheral blood. The chain uses TRBV29-1 and TRBJ2-7, with a weak D call TRBD2 (6 bases). The sequence was collected from a woman aged 80 or over with COVID-19, enrolled during active disease. This CDR3 reads CSVAGGPYEQYL. CDR3 nucleotides: TGCAGCGTTGCCGGGGGTCCCTACGAGCAGTACCTC.